This T cell receptor (beta chain) was observed in a study of cytomegalovirus exposure and HLA in healthy donors. About this clone: The antigen remains undetermined.

The data were produced by immunoSEQ multiplex PCR, yet TCRdb's version contains in-frame clones alone and is incomplete. The table records some 180,000 clones, about 89% of them present only once. General study points: That first-cohort TCR clusters tended to co-occur in the approximately 110 validation repertoires was found in a later analysis. Cytomegalovirus status was reportedly diagnosed by the classifier with high sensitivity and specificity. Most sequenced TCRs were rare (though some public TCRs occurred in many donors).

The V gene's germline CDR1 is SGHDT and CDR2 YYEEEE. V lost 1 base, J lost 0 bases, and 4 bases lay in between. This CDR3 is 14 amino acids long. The source of this sequence is a man under 40 in good health and CMV-seropositive. V gene TRBV5-6 combines with J gene TRBJ1-4; D is undetermined. Sequencing used PBMCs. The CDR3 sequence is CASSLWATNEKLFF. Here the CDR3 DNA reads TGTGCCAGCAGCTTGTGGGCAACTAATGAAAAACTGTTTTTT.